This TCR beta chain was retrieved from a study of CD8+CD57+ T cells in acquired aplastic anemia. On the study more broadly: Average DNA yield from sorted CD4+ and CD8+ cells was around 3 ug.

Genomic DNA templated the TCR beta VDJ and CDR3 profiling. TCRdb processed the reads anew with MiXCR; each CDR3 protein has one entry. This sample has some 120,000 distinct CDR3 sequences, with 50% to 70% found just once. For sequencing, patients were chosen who had shown expansion of CD8+CD57+ cells by flow cytometry. Every patient was diagnosed with severe acquired aplastic anemia. The V end lost 8 bases, the J end lost 1 base, and 17 bases lay between the germline ends. Germline V gene sequence: CDR1 SQVTM, CDR2 ANQGSEA. The CDR3 is made up of 14 amino acids. This TCR was sampled from a human donor with aplastic anemia. V and J are TRBV29-1 and TRBJ1-2; D is unresolved. Sequencing used sorted CD4+, CD8+, or CD8+CD57+ T cells (not recorded which) from PBMCs. The CDR3 spells CSSRNSRFNYGYTF. CDR3 sequence (DNA): TGCAGCAGTCGGAACAGCAGGTTTAACTATGGCTACACCTTC.